The source of this TCR beta chain is a study of cytomegalovirus exposure and HLA in healthy donors. The wider study: The approximately 120 validation repertoires, a later analysis reported, used the same platform as the 666 first-cohort repertoires.

The repertoire was sequenced with immunoSEQ multiplex PCR; TCRdb's copy has only in-frame clones and lacks some. The table has some 98,000 clones, approximately 88% seen once. Study results and caveats: It was reportedly the case that the classifier diagnosed cytomegalovirus status with high specificity and sensitivity. The authors enumerated over 150 TCR beta chains as linked to cytomegalovirus. As confirmed in vitro, a few CMV-associated chains were specific for CMV antigens.

V was clipped by 2 bases and J by 7 bases, with 8 bases between them. Germline lookup yields CDR1 SEHNR and CDR2 FQNEAQ (reference sequence). This CDR3 is built from 12 residues. As for this clone: Its target is unknown.

The sequence was collected from a woman aged 25-40 years in good health and CMV-seronegative. Sample: PBMCs. V usage is TRBV7-9 and J usage is TRBJ1-1; D uncertain. The CDR3 here is CASSLMNGEAFF. The CDR3 DNA reads TGTGCCAGCAGCTTAATGAACGGTGAAGCTTTCTTT.